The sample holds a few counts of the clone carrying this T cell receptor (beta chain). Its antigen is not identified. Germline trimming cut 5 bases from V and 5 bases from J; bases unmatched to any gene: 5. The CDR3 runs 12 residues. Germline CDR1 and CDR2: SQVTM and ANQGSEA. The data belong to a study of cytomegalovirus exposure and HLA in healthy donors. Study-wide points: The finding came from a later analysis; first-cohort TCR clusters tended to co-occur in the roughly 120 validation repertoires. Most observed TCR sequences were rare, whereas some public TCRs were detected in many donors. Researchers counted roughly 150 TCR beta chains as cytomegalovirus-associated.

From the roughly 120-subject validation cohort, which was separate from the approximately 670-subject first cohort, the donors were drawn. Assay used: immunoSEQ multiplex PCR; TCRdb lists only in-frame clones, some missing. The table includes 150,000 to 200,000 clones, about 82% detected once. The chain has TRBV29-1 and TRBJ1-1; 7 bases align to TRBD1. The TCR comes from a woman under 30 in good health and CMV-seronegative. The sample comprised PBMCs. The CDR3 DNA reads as TGCAGCGTTCAACAGGGGTATACTGAAGCTTTCTTT. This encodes CSVQQGYTEAFF.